What follows is one TCR beta chain and its context. Authors' methods: Amplified reference gene primers provided the basis for estimating nucleated cell counts. TCRdb's copy holds only in-frame clones and misses some; the assay was immunoSEQ multiplex PCR. V, J and clone size were drawn from that table, and D and trimming were deduced from the DNA. The sample carries about 310,000 clones, about 90% recorded once. The data were obtained in a study of blood T cell repertoires in COVID-19. Background on the study: Spain, Italy and the United States supplied samples that represented acute and convalescent COVID-19. The analysed material was cDNA or gDNA that came from T cells, B-cell-depleted T cells, or PBMCs.

The J segment lost 6 bases and the V segment lost 9 bases, leaving 6 bases of the junction unmatched. Germline lookup yields CDR1 LNHDA and CDR2 SQIVND (reference sequence). The CDR3 spans 13 residues. One Seattle source followed patients from active infection through their disease course. The sequence was obtained from a woman aged 30 to 39 with COVID-19, enrolled during active disease. The sample taken for sequencing was peripheral blood. The chain couples TRBV19 to TRBJ2-1; 9 bases align to TRBD1. CDR3 loop: CASSGTGPNEQFF. The CDR3 nucleotides read TGTGCCAGCTCCGGGACAGGGCCCAATGAGCAGTTCTTC.